The subject of this entry is one T cell receptor beta chain. The antigen is unknown. This record belongs to a study of blood T cells in healthy people across ages. A J-beta primer mix and a sample-barcoded 5' primer were used in a second PCR of roughly 7 to 12 cycles. The template-switch adaptor was a 5' adaptor with 12 random nucleotides. It tagged each cDNA molecule. TCRdb reprocessed the 5' RACE reads via MiXCR and lists one record per CDR3 protein. The table records roughly 1.5 million distinct CDR3 sequences, 40% to 45% of them present only once. CDR3 length: 11 residues. The V gene's germline CDR1 is SGHDT and CDR2 YYEEEE. Trimming stripped 0 bases from V and 12 bases from J, with 7 bases between. General observations from the study: Among long-lived donors, naive CD4+ cells were more numerous and diversity higher than in aged donors. With naive T cell percentage, TCR beta diversity showed a strong correlation. Diversity was estimated from one million T cells, and these estimates were considered underestimates.

The chain recombines TRBV5-6 with TRBJ2-1; D ambiguous. The sequence was obtained from a woman younger than 30 in good health. Material for sequencing was blood. The CDR3 region is CASSLALWQFF. CDR3 in DNA: TGTGCCAGCAGCTTGGCGTTGTGGCAGTTCTTC.